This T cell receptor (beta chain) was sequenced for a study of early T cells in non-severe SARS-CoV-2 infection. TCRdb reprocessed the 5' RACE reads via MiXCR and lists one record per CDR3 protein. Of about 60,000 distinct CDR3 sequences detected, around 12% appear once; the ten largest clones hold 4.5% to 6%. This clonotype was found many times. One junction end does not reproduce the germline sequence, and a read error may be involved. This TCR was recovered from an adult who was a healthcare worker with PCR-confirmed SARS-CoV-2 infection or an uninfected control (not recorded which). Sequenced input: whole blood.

This CDR3 reads CASSPLVQNEQFF. CDR3 sequence (DNA): TGTGCCAGCTCCCCACTAGTTCAAAATGAGCAGTTCTTC. The rearrangement uses TRBV18 and TRBJ2-1; a weak D match, TRBD2 (5 bases). This CDR3 has 13 amino acids. Germline V CDR1 and CDR2: KGHSH, LQKENI.